One T cell receptor (beta chain) is described in this entry. Its antigen is not yet known. There are no base qualities to consult, and no much larger clone falls within one base. TCR CDR3 regions were amplified from genomic DNA by multiplex PCR using the deep immunoSEQ assay. Genomic DNA extracted from each cell subset was distributed evenly over all wells of several immunoSEQ 96-well plates, and each plate served as one replicate. For unsorted PBMC, 300 to 350 ng genomic DNA, equal to 25,000 to 35,000 T cell genomes, was loaded into each replicate PCR. Ten immunoSEQ deep assay plates were used to sequence unsorted PBMC genomic DNA. The purified libraries were quantified using a Qubit 3.0 fluorometer, sized with a Bioanalyzer 2100, and then quantified again using the KAPA Library Quantification kit. Each immunoSEQ 96-well plate was sequenced on its own single-read 150-cycle Illumina NextSeq 550 flow cell. Regarding the original processing steps: Because the immunoSEQ output held only junctional sequences and lacked quality scores, the filtering could not match the filtering applied to full-length reads. Sequences were annotated with PyIR, a Python wrapper for IgBLAST v1.9, using IMGT germline references to assign V/J genes and CDR3. Any read was removed if the V/J assignment was weak (E-value above 1e-6), the CDR3 was missing, or the read contained stop codons, out-of-frame junctions, or ambiguous translated residues. V3J clonotypes were defined as sequences sharing an identical inferred V gene, J gene, and CDR3 amino acid sequence. To compute the percentage overlap between repertoires, the number of shared unique clonotypes was divided by the size of the smaller repertoire. Richness of each repertoire was evaluated using RTK rarefaction, the Chao1 estimator, and Recon v2.1 estimates of unobserved clonotypes. The source is immuneACCESS, and TCRdb retained only in-frame sequences with V and J called. Part of the clones is not carried over; for the studies checked, unresolved V genes explain less than half of this, and the remainder is unexplained. V and J calls and clone size are given by that table; D and trimming were obtained from the DNA. Recorded for this sample are roughly 500,000 clones; more than 65% of them occurred a single time. The ten largest clones take up 12% of the sample.

The donors were healthy, HIV-negative adults with no recently reported acute infections or vaccinations. Only Caucasian adults living in Nashville, Tennessee, USA were represented among the donors. For unsorted samples, about 90 million PBMCs were counted, and genomic DNA was extracted using the QIAamp DNA Blood Mini kit. Blood was collected by leukapheresis, and PBMCs were isolated by Ficoll-Histopaque density gradient centrifugation and then cryopreserved in liquid nitrogen vapor phase. The source of the sample is a study of shared clonotypes between healthy human individuals (dated by TCRdb to about 2020). About the investigation overall: Three men and two women, aged 18 to 49 years, made up the cohort. To estimate repertoire size and how much clonotypes are shared between individuals, the study performed deep sequencing of blood TCR repertoires from roughly five healthy adults. To increase sequencing depth and limit assay-specific biases, TCR repertoire library preparation and sequencing were carried out by different laboratories using diverse techniques. Between about 0.85 and 8.9 billion PBMCs per donor were obtained by leukapheresis. General conclusions and limits of the study: Only blood was sampled, and tissue TCR repertoires likely differ from those in blood. The genetic and exposure-history diversity represented was limited by the small number of donors. Based on pairwise subsampling, the degree of clonotype sharing among donors was expected to be affected by sequencing depth.

The germline V gene (reference sequence) sets CDR1 to MNHNY and CDR2 to SVGAGI. The CDR3 holds 13 amino acids from the cysteine to the phenylalanine. Just the 39-base CDR3 DNA is kept, in frame starting at base 1. V is pared back by 6 bases and J by 0 bases, with 6 bases lying between the germline termini. Sequenced: PBMCs. This TCR derives from a woman aged 35 to 49 in good health. Some clones in this sample may be carry-over from other donors' samples. The rearranged segments are TRBV6-6 and TRBJ2-4, and TRBD2 may be the D gene, going by 5 matching bases. The CDR3 region: CASRREAKNIQYF. The DNA is as follows: TGTGCCAGCAGACGGGAAGCCAAAAACATTCAGTACTTC.